Each of the 15 T cell receptor beta chains below was sequenced from the same sample in a study of lymphopenia after photon versus proton radiotherapy. Profiling relied on immunoSEQ multiplex PCR, and the TCRdb table lists in-frame clones only, not all of them. The sample carries about 25,000 clones, 87% recorded once. Sequencing used peripheral blood, obtained from a patient treated with photon-based radiotherapy. The receptors originated from a man aged 45 to 65 with gastric cancer.

V and J are TRBV4-3 and TRBJ2-5; possibly TRBD1 or TRBD2 for D (6 bases each). CDR3 length: 15 amino acids. CDR1 and CDR2 from the germline V gene are LGHNA and YSLEER. The V gene lost 2 bases and the J gene lost 7 bases, with 17 bases spanning the gap. CDR3 protein: CASSQILGGRVTQYF. The CDR3 nucleotides read TGCGCCAGCAGCCAAATACTTGGGGGGCGAGTGACCCAGTACTTC.

The chain joins TRBV11-3 to TRBJ1-1; TRBD1 might be the D (5 bases). Germline assignment: CDR1 SGHNT and CDR2 YENEEA. This CDR3 has 13 amino acids. V lost 4 bases and J lost 8, with 14 bases in between. CDR3 DNA sequence: TGTGCCAGCAGCTCCGGGACGTCTAGCGAAGCTTTCTTT. It translates to CASSSGTSSEAFF.

The chain combines TRBV19 with TRBJ2-3; 9 positions agree with TRBD2. J lost 1 base, V lost 6 bases, and 2 bases had no gene match. Germline assignment: CDR1 LNHDA and CDR2 SQIVND (reference sequence). The CDR3 runs to 14 residues. As DNA, the CDR3 is TGTGCCAGTAGGGCTAGCGGGGGCACAGATACGCAGTATTTT. Its protein is CASRASGGTDTQYF.

The chain recombines TRBV5-6 with TRBJ2-1; 11 bases agree with TRBD2. The CDR3 runs 15 residues. The V gene's germline CDR1 is SGHDT and CDR2 YYEEEE. The ends lost 1 base at V and 6 bases at J; junction bases unmatched: 3. The CDR3 is CASSLMTSGANEQFF. In nucleotides, the CDR3 is TGTGCCAGCAGCTTGATGACTAGCGGGGCCAATGAGCAGTTCTTC.

This clone was seen only once. The J gene is TRBJ2-7, the V gene TRBV6-5; 7 bases are a match to TRBD1. Germline CDR1 is MNHEY and CDR2 is SVGAGI. V gave up 2 bases and J gave up 3 bases; unmatched junction bases: 7. The CDR3 has 15 amino acids. The CDR3: CASSYGAGGYYEQYF. In DNA, the CDR3 is TGTGCCAGCAGTTACGGGGCAGGGGGTTACTACGAGCAGTACTTC.

V is TRBV19 and J is TRBJ1-1, with D tentatively TRBD1 (5 bases). The CDR3 length is 17 residues. Trimming left V 8 bases short and J 4 bases short, with 26 bases between. Germline CDR1 is LNHDA and CDR2 is SQIVND (reference sequence). The CDR3 DNA sequence: TGTGCCAGTCCTTCTCCAGGATCTACAGGATTAAGCACTGAAGCTTTCTTT. Its translation: CASPSPGSTGLSTEAFF. Supplemented by reference TRBV19 and TRBJ1-1, the full variable domain reads DGGITQSPKYLFRKEGQNVTLSCEQNLNHDAMYWYRQDPGQGLRLIYYSQIVNDFQKGDIAEGYSVSREKKESFPLTVTSAQKNPTAFYLCASPSPGSTGLSTEAFFGQGTRLTVV.

The chain recombines TRBV7-3 with TRBJ2-2, with D possibly being TRBD2 (5 bases). CDR3 length: 17 amino acids. Deletions cut 8 bases from V and 5 bases from J, with 24 bases between. CDR1 and CDR2 from the germline V gene are SGHTA and FQGTGA. The CDR3: CASATAAAVHGTGELFF. The CDR3 nucleotides read TGTGCCAGCGCCACGGCAGCGGCTGTCCATGGGACCGGGGAGCTGTTTTTT. The full variable domain, completed using reference TRBV7-3 and TRBJ2-2, is GAGVSQTPSNKVTEKGKYVELRCDPISGHTALYWYRQSLGQGPEFLIYFQGTGAADDSGLPNDRFFAVRPEGSVSTLKIQRTERGDSAVYLCASATAAAVHGTGELFFGEGSRLTVL.

The chain has TRBV5-4 and TRBJ2-6, with 10 positions matching TRBD1. This CDR3 comprises 18 residues. Germline trimming cut 3 bases from V and 2 bases from J; bases unmatched to any gene: 8. Germline-derived CDR1 and CDR2 are SGHNT and YYREEE (reference sequence). The CDR3 protein is CASSSRDRGQAGANVLTF. The CDR3 region has the DNA TGTGCCAGCAGCTCCCGGGACAGGGGTCAGGCTGGGGCCAACGTCCTGACTTTC.

This clone was picked up a small number of times. The chain uses TRBV11-2 and TRBJ1-2; the match to TRBD1 covers 10 bases. V shed 2 bases and J 7 bases; nucleotides not matched to a gene: 4. The CDR3 loop spans 14 amino acids. Germline loops: CDR1 SGHAT, CDR2 FQNNGV. CDR3 nucleotides: TGTGCCAGCAGCTTACGGGACAGGGGTGGTGGCTACACCTTC. Its protein is CASSLRDRGGGYTF.

The chain uses TRBV4-2 and TRBJ1-2, with a weak D call TRBD1 (5 bases). Per the germline V gene, CDR1 is LGHNA and CDR2 is YNFKEQ. V shed 6 bases and J shed 1 base, with 12 bases lying between them. This CDR3 is built from 14 residues. CDR3 amino acids: CASREGTFNYGYTF. CDR3 DNA: TGTGCCAGCAGAGAAGGGACGTTTAACTATGGCTACACCTTC.

This sequence joins TRBV29-1 and TRBJ1-1; D gene uncertain. V was shortened by 0 bases and J by 10 bases, with 15 bases between the two germline ends. Germline V gives CDR1 SQVTM, CDR2 ANQGSEA. The CDR3 has 13 amino acids. CDR3 region: CSVEDGGRGRAFF. In nucleotides, the CDR3 is TGCAGCGTTGAAGATGGCGGGAGAGGTAGAGCTTTCTTT.

The rearrangement joins TRBV11-2 to TRBJ1-1, with TRBD1 identical over 10 bases. The CDR3 contains 16 residues. Germline V gene lookup returns CDR1 SGHAT and CDR2 FQNNGV. J gave up 7 bases and V 1 base, and 9 bases lay outside the gene matches. The CDR3 loop is CASSLATGTGENEAFF. In nucleotides, the CDR3 is TGTGCCAGCAGCTTAGCGACCGGGACAGGGGAGAATGAAGCTTTCTTT.

The gene calls are TRBV6-1 and TRBJ1-2; D remains unclear. Trimming cost V 8 bases and J 4 bases, with 17 bases left between them. From germline, CDR1 is MNHNS and CDR2 SASEGT. The length of the CDR3 is 14 residues. CDR3 region: CASGVGKTIYGYTF. The CDR3 nucleotides are TGTGCCAGCGGGGTCGGAAAGACGATCTATGGCTACACCTTC.

The chain combines TRBV5-4 with TRBJ2-5; no reliable D call. The germline V and J ends were trimmed by 1 base and 5 bases, with 9 bases remaining between them. This CDR3 comprises 13 residues. Germline V gene data show CDR1 as SGHNT and CDR2 as YYREEE (reference sequence). The DNA of the CDR3 is TGTGCCAGCAGCTTGAGGGCATCGGAGACCCAGTACTTC. As protein: CASSLRASETQYF.

V gene TRBV5-1 combines with J gene TRBJ1-1; D is perhaps TRBD1 (5 bases). The CDR3 sequence is 15 residues long. V dropped 2 bases and J dropped 2 bases, with 13 bases sitting between them. Germline CDR1 is SGHRS and CDR2 is YFSETQ. As DNA, the CDR3 is TGCGCCAGCAGCTTCTACAGGAGGGGCAACACTGAAGCTTTCTTT. Translated: CASSFYRRGNTEAFF.